This T cell receptor beta chain was sequenced in a study of technical replicates of blood from a handful of donors. Looked up from germline, CDR1 is SEHNR and CDR2 is FQNEAQ (reference sequence). Unmatched junction bases numbered 5, after V lost 5 bases and J lost 6 bases. The CDR3 extends over 13 amino acids. Sequencing was performed with immunoSEQ multiplex PCR; in TCRdb, only in-frame clones are kept and a portion is missing. The sample records approximately 12,000 clones, approximately 94% being singletons. This chain uses TRBV7-9 with TRBJ2-3; 7 bases are shared with TRBD1. The sequencing input was PBMCs. The clonotype comes from a human donor in good health. Here the CDR3 reads CASSPRGPDTQYF. The CDR3, as DNA: TGTGCCAGCAGCCCGAGGGGGCCCGATACGCAGTATTTT.